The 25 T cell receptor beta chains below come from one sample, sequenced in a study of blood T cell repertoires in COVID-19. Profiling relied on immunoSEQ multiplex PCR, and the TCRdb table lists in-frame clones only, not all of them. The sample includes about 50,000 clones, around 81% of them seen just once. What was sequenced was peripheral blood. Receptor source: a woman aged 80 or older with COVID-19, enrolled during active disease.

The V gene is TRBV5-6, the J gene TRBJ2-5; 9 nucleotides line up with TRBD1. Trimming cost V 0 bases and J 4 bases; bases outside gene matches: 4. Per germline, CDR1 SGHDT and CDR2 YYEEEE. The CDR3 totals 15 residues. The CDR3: CASSLVTGGGETQYF. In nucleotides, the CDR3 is TGTGCCAGCAGCTTGGTGACAGGGGGTGGAGAGACCCAGTACTTC.

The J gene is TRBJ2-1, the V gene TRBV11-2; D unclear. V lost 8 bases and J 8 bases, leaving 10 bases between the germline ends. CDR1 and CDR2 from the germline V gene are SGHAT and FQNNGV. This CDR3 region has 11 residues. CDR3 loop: CASRRRDEQFF. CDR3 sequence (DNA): TGTGCCAGCCGCCGCCGCGATGAGCAGTTCTTC.

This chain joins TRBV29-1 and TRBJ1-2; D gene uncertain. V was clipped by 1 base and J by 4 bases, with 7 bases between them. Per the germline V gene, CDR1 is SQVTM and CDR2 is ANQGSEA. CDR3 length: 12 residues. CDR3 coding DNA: TGCAGCGTTGAAGGCAGCGTCTATGGCTACACCTTC. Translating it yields CSVEGSVYGYTF.

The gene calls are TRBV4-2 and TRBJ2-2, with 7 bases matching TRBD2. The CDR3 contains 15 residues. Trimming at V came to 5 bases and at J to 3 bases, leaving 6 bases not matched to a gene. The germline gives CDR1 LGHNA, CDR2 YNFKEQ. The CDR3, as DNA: TGTGCCAGCAGCGGGAGGGCCGGGTACACCGGGGAGCTGTTTTTT. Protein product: CASSGRAGYTGELFF.

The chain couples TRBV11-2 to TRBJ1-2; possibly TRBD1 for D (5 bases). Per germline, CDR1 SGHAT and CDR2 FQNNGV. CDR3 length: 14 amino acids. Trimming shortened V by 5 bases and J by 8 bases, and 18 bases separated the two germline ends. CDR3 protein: CASSSPGTSSGYTF. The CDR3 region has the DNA TGTGCCAGCAGCAGCCCCGGGACTAGTTCCGGCTACACCTTC. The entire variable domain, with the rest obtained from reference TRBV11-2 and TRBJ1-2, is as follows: EAGVAQSPRYKIIEKRQSVAFWCNPISGHATLYWYQQILGQGPKLLIQFQNNGVVDDSQLPKDRFSAERLKGVDSTLKIQPAKLEDSAVYLCASSSPGTSSGYTFGSGTRLTVV.

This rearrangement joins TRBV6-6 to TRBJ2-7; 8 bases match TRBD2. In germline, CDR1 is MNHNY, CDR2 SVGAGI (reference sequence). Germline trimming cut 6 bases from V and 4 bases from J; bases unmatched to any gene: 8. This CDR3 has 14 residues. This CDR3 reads CASRESGRPYEQYF. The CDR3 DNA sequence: TGTGCCAGCAGGGAAAGCGGGAGACCGTACGAGCAGTACTTC.

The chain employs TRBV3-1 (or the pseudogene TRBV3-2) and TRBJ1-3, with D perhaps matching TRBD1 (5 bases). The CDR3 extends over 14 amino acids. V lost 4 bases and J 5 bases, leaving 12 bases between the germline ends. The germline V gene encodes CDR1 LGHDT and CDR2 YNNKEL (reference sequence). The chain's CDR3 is CASSPPGERNTIYF. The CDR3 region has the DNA TGTGCCAGCAGCCCCCCGGGGGAGAGAAACACCATATATTTT.

The CDR3 region is CASSLRTSDTQYF. The CDR3 coding sequence is TGTGCCAGCAGCTTGCGGACTAGCGATACGCAGTATTTT. This chain links TRBV5-8 with TRBJ2-3; 8 bases are shared with TRBD2. Losses at the gene ends were 1 base for V and 6 bases for J; bases not matched to a gene: 1. The CDR3 loop spans 13 amino acids. Germline CDR1 SGHTS, CDR2 YDEGEE.

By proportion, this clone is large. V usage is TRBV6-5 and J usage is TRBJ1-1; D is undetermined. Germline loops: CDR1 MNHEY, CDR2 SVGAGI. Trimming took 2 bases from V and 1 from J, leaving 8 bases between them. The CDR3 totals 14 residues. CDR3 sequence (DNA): TGTGCCAGCAGTTACCTCGGTCCGAACACTGAAGCTTTCTTT. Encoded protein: CASSYLGPNTEAFF.

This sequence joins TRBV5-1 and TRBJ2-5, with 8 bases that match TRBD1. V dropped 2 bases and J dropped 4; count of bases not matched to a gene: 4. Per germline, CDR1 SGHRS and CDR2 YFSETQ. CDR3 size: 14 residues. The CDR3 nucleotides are TGCGCCAGCAGCTTTGGACAGGGTGGAGAGACCCAGTACTTC. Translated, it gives CASSFGQGGETQYF. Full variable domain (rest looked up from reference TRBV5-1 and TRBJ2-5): KAGVTQTPRYLIKTRGQQVTLSCSPISGHRSVSWYQQTPGQGLQFLFEYFSETQRNKGNFPGRFSGRQFSNSRSEMNVSTLELGDSALYLCASSFGQGGETQYFGPGTRLLVL.

The CDR3 reads CASSENNEQFF. Here the CDR3 DNA reads TGTGCCAGCAGTGAGAACAATGAGCAGTTCTTC. The J gene is TRBJ2-1, the V gene TRBV28; D is ambiguous. Germline CDR1 reads MDHEN; CDR2 reads SYDVKM. Trimming shortened V by 5 bases and J by 5 bases, and 4 bases separated the two germline ends. The CDR3 is 11 residues long.

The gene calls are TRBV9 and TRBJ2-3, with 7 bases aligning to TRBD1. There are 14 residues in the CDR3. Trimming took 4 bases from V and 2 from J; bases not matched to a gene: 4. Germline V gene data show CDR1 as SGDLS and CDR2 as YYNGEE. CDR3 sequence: CASSLGQYTDTQYF. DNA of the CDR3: TGTGCCAGCAGCCTGGGACAGTACACAGATACGCAGTATTTT.

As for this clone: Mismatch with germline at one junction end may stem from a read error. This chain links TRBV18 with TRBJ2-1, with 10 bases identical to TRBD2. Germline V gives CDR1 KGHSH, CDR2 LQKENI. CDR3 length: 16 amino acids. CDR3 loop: CASSPQRAGGYNEQFF. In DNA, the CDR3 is TGTGCCAGCTCCCCACAGCGAGCGGGAGGGTACAATGAGCAGTTCTTC.

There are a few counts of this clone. CDR3 in DNA: TGTGCCAGCCGGGCAGGGGCCTATGGCTACACCTTC. This codes for CASRAGAYGYTF. V usage is TRBV2 and J usage is TRBJ1-2; maybe TRBD1 (6 bases). CDR1 is SNHLY and CDR2 is FYNNEI in the germline V gene. The CDR3 has 12 residues. The ends were cut back, 8 bases at V and 4 bases at J, with 11 bases in the middle.

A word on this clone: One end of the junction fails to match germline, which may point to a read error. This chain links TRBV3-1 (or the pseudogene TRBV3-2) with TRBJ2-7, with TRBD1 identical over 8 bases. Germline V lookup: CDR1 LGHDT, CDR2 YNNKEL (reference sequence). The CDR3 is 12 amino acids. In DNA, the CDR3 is TGTGCCAGCAGCCGGGACAGGTATTCCCGGGTGTTC. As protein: CASSRDRYSRVF.

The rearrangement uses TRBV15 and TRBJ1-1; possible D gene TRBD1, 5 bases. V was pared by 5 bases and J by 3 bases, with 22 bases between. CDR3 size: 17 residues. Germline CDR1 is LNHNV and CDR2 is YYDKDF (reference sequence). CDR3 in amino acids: CATSPGAGSRIDTEAFF. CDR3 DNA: TGTGCCACCAGCCCGGGCGCAGGGTCCCGAATAGACACTGAAGCTTTCTTT.

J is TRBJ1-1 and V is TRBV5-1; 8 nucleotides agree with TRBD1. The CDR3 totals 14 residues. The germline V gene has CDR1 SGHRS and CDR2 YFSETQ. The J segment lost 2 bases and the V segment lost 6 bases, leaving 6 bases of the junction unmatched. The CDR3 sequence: CASTPGQGNTEAFF. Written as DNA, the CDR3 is TGCGCCAGCACCCCCGGACAGGGAAACACTGAAGCTTTCTTT.

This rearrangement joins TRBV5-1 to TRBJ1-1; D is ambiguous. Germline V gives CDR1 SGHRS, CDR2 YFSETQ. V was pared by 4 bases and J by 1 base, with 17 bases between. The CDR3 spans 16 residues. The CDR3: CASSIGSLRQNTEAFF. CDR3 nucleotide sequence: TGCGCCAGCAGCATTGGGTCGTTGAGACAGAACACTGAAGCTTTCTTT.

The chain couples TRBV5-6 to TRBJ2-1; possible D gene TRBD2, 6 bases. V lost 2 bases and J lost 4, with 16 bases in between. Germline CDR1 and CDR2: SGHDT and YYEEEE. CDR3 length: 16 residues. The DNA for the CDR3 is TGTGCCAGCAGCTTTTCCGGGAGAACGACTTACAATGAGCAGTTCTTC. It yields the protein CASSFSGRTTYNEQFF.

CDR3: CAISEGGNLEGYGYTF. For the CDR3, the DNA is TGTGCCATCAGTGAGGGGGGGAACCTCGAAGGCTATGGCTACACCTTC. This sequence joins TRBV10-3 and TRBJ1-2, with a tentative D call TRBD1 (5 bases). The V gene lost 2 bases and the J gene lost 4 bases, with 17 bases spanning the gap. The CDR3 covers 16 residues. The germline V gene has CDR1 ENHRY and CDR2 SYGVKD.

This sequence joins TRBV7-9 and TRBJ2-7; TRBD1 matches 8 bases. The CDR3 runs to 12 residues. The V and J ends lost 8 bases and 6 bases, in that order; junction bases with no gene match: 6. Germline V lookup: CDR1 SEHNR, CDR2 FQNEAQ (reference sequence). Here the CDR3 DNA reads TGTGCCAGCTCGCAGACAGGGGTCGAGCAGTACTTC. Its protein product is CASSQTGVEQYF.

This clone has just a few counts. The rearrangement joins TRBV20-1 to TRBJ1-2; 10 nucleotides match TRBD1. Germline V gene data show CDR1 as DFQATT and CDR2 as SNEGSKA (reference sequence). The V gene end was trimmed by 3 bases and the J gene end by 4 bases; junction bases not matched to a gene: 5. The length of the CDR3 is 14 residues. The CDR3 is CSASQGQGTYGYTF. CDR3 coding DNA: TGCAGTGCTAGTCAGGGACAGGGGACCTATGGCTACACCTTC.

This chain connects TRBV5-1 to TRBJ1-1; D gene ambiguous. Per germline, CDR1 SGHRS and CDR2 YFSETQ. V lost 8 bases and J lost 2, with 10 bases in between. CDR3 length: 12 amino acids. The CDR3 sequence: CASTGVNTEAFF. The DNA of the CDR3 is TGCGCCAGTACCGGGGTCAACACTGAAGCTTTCTTT.

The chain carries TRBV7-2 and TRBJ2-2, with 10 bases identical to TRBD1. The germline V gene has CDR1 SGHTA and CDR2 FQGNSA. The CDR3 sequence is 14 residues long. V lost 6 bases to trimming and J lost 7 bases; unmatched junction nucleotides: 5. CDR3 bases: TGTGCCAGCAGGCGACAGGGGGCTGACGGGGAGCTGTTTTTT. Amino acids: CASRRQGADGELFF. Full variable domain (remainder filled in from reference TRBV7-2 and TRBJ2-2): GAGVSQSPSNKVTEKGKDVELRCDPISGHTALYWYRQSLGQGLEFLIYFQGNSAPDKSGLPSDRFSAERTGGSVSTLTIQRTQQEDSAVYLCASRRQGADGELFFGEGSRLTVL.

The CDR3 coding sequence is TGCGCCAGCAGCCCCCAGGCAGCCTACGAGCAGTACTTC. Translating gives CASSPQAAYEQYF. This chain connects TRBV4-1 to TRBJ2-7; D gene uncertain. The germline gives CDR1 MGHRA, CDR2 YSYEKL. Trimming cost V 4 bases and J 2 bases, with 9 bases left between them. The CDR3 contains 13 residues.